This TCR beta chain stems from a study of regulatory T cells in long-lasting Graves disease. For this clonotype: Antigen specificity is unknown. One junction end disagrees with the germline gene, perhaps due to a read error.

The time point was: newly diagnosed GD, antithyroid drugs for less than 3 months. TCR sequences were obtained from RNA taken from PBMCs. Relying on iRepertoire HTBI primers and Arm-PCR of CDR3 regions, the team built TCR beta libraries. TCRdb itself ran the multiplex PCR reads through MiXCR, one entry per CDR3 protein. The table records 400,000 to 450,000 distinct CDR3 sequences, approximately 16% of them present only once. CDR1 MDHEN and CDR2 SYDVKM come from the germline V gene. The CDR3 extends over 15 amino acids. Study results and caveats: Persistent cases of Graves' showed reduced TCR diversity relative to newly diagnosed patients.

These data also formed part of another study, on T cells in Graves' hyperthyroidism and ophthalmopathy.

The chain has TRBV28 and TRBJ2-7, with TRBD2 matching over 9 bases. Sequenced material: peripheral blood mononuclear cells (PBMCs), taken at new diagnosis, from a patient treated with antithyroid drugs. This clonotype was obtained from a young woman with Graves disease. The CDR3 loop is CVSSPLGKAGGEQYF. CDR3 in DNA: TGCGTCAGCAGCCCTCTCGGAAAAGCGGGAGGCGAGCAGTACTTC.